This entry concerns a single TCR beta chain. Its antigen remains unknown. The data derive from a study of beta chain features in type 1 diabetes. Study-wide points: Comparison showed that naive, central memory and Treg TCRB repertoires appeared more similar among patients than among healthy donors. People with Type 1 diabetes carried modestly yet significantly shorter TCRB CDR3s in all four CD4+ subsets.

The J segment lost 5 bases and the V segment lost 1 base, leaving 6 bases of the junction unmatched. Germline-derived CDR1 and CDR2 are LGHNA and YNFKEQ. The CDR3 runs 16 residues. Every bit of the isolated RNA underwent reverse transcription, so sequencing read expressed TCRB transcripts. Assay used: immunoSEQ multiplex PCR; TCRdb lists only in-frame clones, some missing. The data show about 190,000 clones, with 7% to 9% seen just once and under 0.55% held by the top ten. The sequenced sample was central memory CD4+ T cells from blood. The chain couples TRBV4-2 to TRBJ1-2; 11 bases agree with TRBD1. The source is a man aged 18-30 years with type 1 diabetes. The CDR3 here is CASSQASGQGVYGYTF. CDR3 coding DNA: TGTGCCAGCAGCCAAGCCTCGGGACAGGGGGTATATGGCTACACCTTC.